This TCR beta chain was obtained from a study of shared clonotypes between healthy human individuals. The germline V gene encodes CDR1 SGHDT and CDR2 YYEEEE. V was trimmed by 0 bases and J by 6 bases, leaving 7 bases between them. The CDR3 consists of 13 residues. Terminally differentiated effector memory CD45RA+ cells were left out of the naive CD8 fraction, which was CD45RO-negative and positively selected for CCR7. Study-level results: In this cohort, only blood was sampled, and tissue repertoires likely differ. Larger estimated richness was generally recorded for naive subsets relative to memory subsets.

Every subset had its genomic DNA shared out evenly among several immunoSEQ plates. Clones were sequenced by immunoSEQ multiplex PCR, and TCRdb holds only the in-frame ones, with some missing. The sample consists of approximately 590,000 clones, roughly 95% of them appearing once. Points on this clone: Its antigen is not known.

The sequenced sample was naive CD8+ T cells sorted from blood. This rearrangement joins TRBV5-6 to TRBJ2-1; D is uncertain. The TCR sequence derives from a woman aged 25 to 39 in good health. In nucleotides, the CDR3 is TGTGCCAGCAGCTTGGGAAGTGGCAATGAGCAGTTCTTC. It translates to CASSLGSGNEQFF.